A single sample is the source of the 32 T cell receptor beta chains below, sequenced in a study of OX40 agonist ivuxolimab in advanced cancers. The table came from immunoSEQ multiplex PCR; TCRdb's copy has only in-frame clones and leaves some out. The sample has roughly 53,000 clones, approximately 90% seen once. The specimen was CD4+ or CD8+ T cells sorted from blood, collected in a trial of the OX40 agonist ivuxolimab. These receptors all come from an adult with an advanced solid tumor such as melanoma, head and neck, liver or kidney cancer.

The chain is built from TRBV28 and TRBJ1-2, with no clear D. CDR3 size: 10 residues. Germline V lookup: CDR1 MDHEN, CDR2 SYDVKM. The CDR3: CVTANYGYTF. The CDR3 nucleotides read TGTGTCACGGCAAACTATGGCTACACCTTC.

The chain is built from TRBV6-6 and TRBJ2-7; 12 nucleotides line up with TRBD2. Germline V gene lookup returns CDR1 MNHNY and CDR2 SVGAGI (reference sequence). This CDR3 has 13 residues. V shed 7 bases, J shed 6 bases, and the junction held 4 bases outside the gene matches. CDR3 coding DNA: TGTGCCAGCACACAGGGACTAGCGGGCGAGCAGTACTTC. This translates into CASTQGLAGEQYF.

A few counts support this clone. The chain combines TRBV10-1 with TRBJ1-1; a weak D match, TRBD1 (6 bases). This CDR3 has 13 amino acids. Trimming removed 6 bases from V and 1 base from J, with 9 bases in between. The V gene's germline CDR1 is WNHNN and CDR2 SYGVQD (reference sequence). CDR3 DNA: TGCGCCAGCAGAAAGGACAGGAACACTGAAGCTTTCTTT. It codes for CASRKDRNTEAFF.

The V call is TRBV28, the J call TRBJ2-1; D tentatively fits TRBD1 or TRBD2 (6 bases each). This CDR3 has 15 residues. Germline V gives CDR1 MDHEN, CDR2 SYDVKM. The V end lost 6 bases, the J end lost 1 base, and 13 bases lay between the germline ends. The CDR3 loop is CASRVGGPSYNEQFF. The CDR3 coding sequence is TGTGCCAGCAGAGTTGGGGGGCCTTCCTACAATGAGCAGTTCTTC.

This sequence joins TRBV10-3 and TRBJ1-4, with D unresolved. There are 16 residues in the CDR3. The germline CDR1 and CDR2 sequences are ENHRY and SYGVKD. Between the trimmed V and J ends, which lost 2 bases and 7 bases, there was a span of 17 bases. The CDR3 reads CAISEALPGQGEKLFF. Here the CDR3 DNA reads TGTGCCATCAGTGAGGCCCTACCTGGTCAAGGTGAAAAACTGTTTTTT.

The chain uses TRBV6-5 and TRBJ1-1, with a possible D match to TRBD1 (6 bases). The CDR3 runs 14 residues. CDR1 is MNHEY and CDR2 is SVGAGI in the germline V gene. V dropped 5 bases and J dropped 6 bases, with 16 bases sitting between them. The CDR3 region is CASSRFMTGPEAFF. For the CDR3, the DNA is TGTGCCAGCAGTCGGTTTATGACAGGCCCTGAAGCTTTCTTT.

The rearrangement uses TRBV7-8 and TRBJ1-1; no definite D call. Germline lookup yields CDR1 SGHVS and CDR2 FQNEAQ. The CDR3 spans 14 residues. The ends were cut back, 3 bases at V and 2 bases at J, with 10 bases in the middle. The CDR3, as DNA: TGTGCCAGCAGCTTTGGAGGGATCAACACTGAAGCTTTCTTT. Encoded protein: CASSFGGINTEAFF.

In its sample, this clone was seen once. V usage is TRBV12-5 and J usage is TRBJ2-7, with 12 bases aligning to TRBD1. Germline loops: CDR1 LGHNT, CDR2 FRNRAP. With 2 bases clipped from V and 7 bases from J, the junction kept 9 bases outside the gene matches. The CDR3 length is 16 residues. DNA of the CDR3: TGTGCTAGTGGTTTGTACCCGGGACAGGGGGCTGAGGAGCAGTACTTC. This sequence encodes CASGLYPGQGAEEQYF.

The rearrangement links TRBV7-6 to TRBJ1-4, with 7 bases fitting TRBD1. CDR1 SGHVS and CDR2 FNYEAQ come from the germline V gene. The CDR3 spans 14 residues. The V gene end was trimmed by 5 bases and the J gene end by 6 bases; junction bases not matched to a gene: 6. CDR3 sequence reads: CASSPGTGDEKLFF. CDR3 coding DNA: TGTGCCAGCAGCCCTGGCACAGGGGATGAAAAACTGTTTTTT. The full variable domain, rest sourced from reference TRBV7-6 and TRBJ1-4, is GAGVSQSPRYKVTKRGQDVALRCDPISGHVSLYWYRQALGQGPEFLTYFNYEAQQDKSGLPNDRFSAERPEGSISTLTIQRTEQRDSAMYRCASSPGTGDEKLFFGSGTQLSVL.

The chain links TRBV5-4 to TRBJ1-3; no clear D gene. CDR3 length equals 15 residues. V was cut by 4 bases and J by 0 bases, with 11 bases left in between. The germline V gene encodes CDR1 SGHNT and CDR2 YYREEE (reference sequence). The CDR3 loop reads CASSEAPYSGNTIYF. CDR3 in DNA: TGTGCCAGCAGCGAGGCACCATACTCTGGAAACACCATATATTTT.

CDR3 residues: CASSYRDRRDTQYF. The CDR3 region has the DNA TGTGCCAGCAGTTACCGGGACAGGCGAGATACGCAGTATTTT. This rearrangement joins TRBV6-5 to TRBJ2-3, with 8 positions matching TRBD1. The CDR3 has 14 amino acids. From germline, CDR1 is MNHEY and CDR2 SVGAGI. J gave up 5 bases and V 2 bases, and 3 bases lay outside the gene matches.

The chain employs TRBV5-6 and TRBJ2-5, with 7 bases matching TRBD1. Germline values: CDR1 SGHDT, CDR2 YYEEEE. With 4 bases clipped from V and 3 bases from J, the junction kept 12 bases outside the gene matches. The CDR3 runs 16 residues. CDR3 nucleotides: TGTGCCAGCAGCCTTACACAGGGGTGGGGGAAAGAGACCCAGTACTTC. This translates into CASSLTQGWGKETQYF.

The chain has TRBV5-6 and TRBJ2-2; TRBD1 agrees at 9 bases. The CDR3 consists of 16 residues. Germline lookup yields CDR1 SGHDT and CDR2 YYEEEE. V shed 4 bases and J 0 bases; nucleotides not matched to a gene: 4. The CDR3 DNA sequence: TGTGCCAGCAGCCCGGACAGGGGCACGAACACCGGGGAGCTGTTTTTT. Its protein product is CASSPDRGTNTGELFF.

The chain uses TRBV5-1 and TRBJ2-1, with D maybe TRBD1 (5 bases). V lost 0 bases to trimming and J lost 8 bases, with 12 bases between them. Germline lookup yields CDR1 SGHRS and CDR2 YFSETQ. The CDR3 covers 14 residues. CDR3 bases: TGCGCCAGCAGCTTGGTGCAGGGTAGCCATGAGCAGTTCTTC. The encoded protein is CASSLVQGSHEQFF.

V usage is TRBV18 and J usage is TRBJ1-4, with D possibly being TRBD1 (5 bases). The V end was cut by 6 bases, the J end by 7 bases, with 21 bases between. This CDR3 spans 16 amino acids. The germline CDR1 and CDR2 sequences are KGHSH and LQKENI. The CDR3 sequence: CASSSDQGLASEKLFF. The CDR3, as DNA: TGTGCCAGCTCGTCCGATCAGGGTCTCGCTAGTGAAAAACTGTTTTTT.

The V gene is TRBV5-6, the J gene TRBJ2-3; D possibly corresponds to TRBD1 (5 bases). Germline V lookup: CDR1 SGHDT, CDR2 YYEEEE. The length of the CDR3 is 12 residues. The V end was cut by 4 bases, the J end by 8 bases, with 11 bases between. CDR3: CASSLSRGTQYF. As DNA, the CDR3 is TGTGCCAGCAGCCTGAGTAGGGGTACGCAGTATTTT.

The chain employs TRBV11-1 and TRBJ2-2, with a tentative D call TRBD2 (5 bases). CDR3 length equals 14 residues. V was pared by 4 bases and J by 6 bases, with 12 bases between. Germline V gene sequence: CDR1 SGHAT, CDR2 FQDESV (reference sequence). The CDR3 loop reads CASSSSRAAGELFF. CDR3 bases: TGTGCCAGCAGCTCCTCGCGGGCAGCCGGGGAGCTGTTTTTT.

This chain uses TRBV4-2 with TRBJ2-5; 8 bases map to TRBD2. V was pared by 2 bases and J by 7 bases, with 12 bases of the junction left unmatched. The CDR3 sequence is 16 residues long. CDR1 is LGHNA and CDR2 is YNFKEQ in the germline V gene. The CDR3 DNA reads as TGTGCCAGCAGCCAACCTCGGGGGGGGCGAGGTGGGACCCAGTACTTC. It yields the protein CASSQPRGGRGGTQYF.

This sequence joins TRBV30 and TRBJ2-2, with 8 bases identical to TRBD1. Germline V gives CDR1 GTSNPN, CDR2 SVGIG (reference sequence). This CDR3 is built from 16 residues. V lost 2 bases to trimming and J lost 2 bases; unmatched junction nucleotides: 7. The CDR3 sequence is CAWSHYDRGNTGELFF. The CDR3 DNA follows: TGTGCCTGGAGTCATTACGACAGGGGAAACACCGGGGAGCTGTTTTTT.

The chain combines TRBV15 with TRBJ1-4, with D unresolved. CDR1 is LNHNV, CDR2 YYDKDF, per germline (reference sequence). The CDR3 sequence is 13 residues long. V was trimmed by 1 base and J by 6 bases, leaving 6 bases between them. In DNA, the CDR3 is TGTGCCACCAGCAGAGCCGGTGATGAAAAACTGTTTTTT. It codes for CATSRAGDEKLFF.

J is TRBJ1-1 and V is TRBV5-1; D is undetermined. This CDR3 region has 13 residues. V dropped 1 base and J dropped 1 base, with 5 bases sitting between them. The V gene's germline CDR1 is SGHRS and CDR2 YFSETQ. CDR3 DNA: TGCGCCAGCAGCTTGAGAGAGAACACTGAAGCTTTCTTT. It translates to CASSLRENTEAFF.

The chain carries TRBV5-1 and TRBJ2-1; TRBD2 matches at 8 bases. Germline-derived CDR1 and CDR2 are SGHRS and YFSETQ. There are 15 residues in the CDR3. The ends lost 2 bases at V and 7 bases at J; junction bases unmatched: 8. The CDR3 region is CASSLGGRIENEQFF. The CDR3 bases are TGCGCCAGCAGCTTAGGCGGGAGGATCGAGAATGAGCAGTTCTTC.

This chain connects TRBV6-6 to TRBJ2-7; D is perhaps TRBD2 (5 bases). CDR3 length: 14 amino acids. V dropped 0 bases and J dropped 1 base, with 7 bases sitting between them. Germline lookup yields CDR1 MNHNY and CDR2 SVGAGI (reference sequence). Here the CDR3 reads CASSYSRDSYEQYF. In DNA form, the CDR3 reads TGTGCCAGCAGTTACTCACGGGATTCCTACGAGCAGTACTTC.

The genes are TRBV29-1 and TRBJ2-7; no clear D gene. V was trimmed by 4 bases and J by 2 bases, leaving 9 bases between them. Germline V gives CDR1 SQVTM, CDR2 ANQGSEA. This CDR3 contains 12 residues. CDR3 amino acids: CSVAKTTYEQYF. The CDR3 DNA is TGCAGCGTTGCCAAGACAACCTACGAGCAGTACTTC.

On this clone itself: This specimen includes other DNA sequences encoding the same CDR3. V usage is TRBV11-2 and J usage is TRBJ2-1, with 10 bases matching TRBD2. Germline V CDR1 and CDR2: SGHAT, FQNNGV. The J segment lost 4 bases and the V segment lost 5 bases, leaving 5 bases of the junction unmatched. This CDR3 region has 15 residues. CDR3 bases: TGTGCCAGCAGCCTAGGACTAGCGGAGTACAATGAGCAGTTCTTC. It codes for CASSLGLAEYNEQFF.

This rearrangement joins TRBV10-3 to TRBJ2-3; D assignment may be TRBD1 or TRBD2 (5 bases each). Germline V gene lookup returns CDR1 ENHRY and CDR2 SYGVKD. The V end lost 0 bases, the J end lost 8 bases, and 18 bases lay between the germline ends. The CDR3 consists of 16 residues. This chain's CDR3 is CAISESTSGPQRTQYF. CDR3 DNA sequence: TGTGCCATCAGTGAGTCGACATCGGGGCCGCAACGTACGCAGTATTTT.

This clone was observed a single time. The V gene is TRBV6-6, the J gene TRBJ1-2; 8 bases are a match to TRBD1. Per germline, CDR1 MNHNY and CDR2 SVGAGI (reference sequence). CDR3 length: 14 amino acids. The V gene end was trimmed by 6 bases and the J gene end by 4 bases; junction bases not matched to a gene: 7. CDR3 DNA: TGTGCCAGCAGATCGGACAGGGTATTCTATGGCTACACCTTC. Its protein is CASRSDRVFYGYTF.

The chain has TRBV19 and TRBJ2-4; 12 bases map to TRBD1. Germline trimming cut 5 bases from V and 4 bases from J; bases unmatched to any gene: 9. The CDR3 has 17 residues. Germline lookup yields CDR1 LNHDA and CDR2 SQIVND (reference sequence). The CDR3 region is CASSRTSGQGAKNIQYF. CDR3 sequence (DNA): TGTGCCAGTAGTCGAACATCGGGACAGGGGGCTAAAAACATTCAGTACTTC.

The CDR3 is CASSPGQYQPQHF. The DNA for the CDR3 is TGTGCCAGTAGTCCGGGACAATACCAGCCCCAGCATTTT. The chain combines TRBV19 with TRBJ1-5; D is possibly TRBD1 (6 bases). The CDR3 runs 13 residues. V was cut by 5 bases and J by 7 bases, with 12 bases left in between. Germline V gene sequence: CDR1 LNHDA, CDR2 SQIVND (reference sequence). The whole variable domain, remainder taken from reference TRBV19 and TRBJ1-5, is DGGITQSPKYLFRKEGQNVTLSCEQNLNHDAMYWYRQDPGQGLRLIYYSQIVNDFQKGDIAEGYSVSREKKESFPLTVTSAQKNPTAFYLCASSPGQYQPQHFGDGTRLSIL.

This clone was detected once. The V call is TRBV9, the J call TRBJ2-3; 9 nucleotides agree with TRBD2. CDR3 size: 16 residues. Germline V gene data show CDR1 as SGDLS and CDR2 as YYNGEE. J lost 3 bases, V lost 6 bases, and 11 bases had no gene match. The CDR3: CASTFGSSGVTDTQYF. CDR3 coding DNA: TGTGCCAGCACCTTCGGGTCTAGCGGGGTTACAGATACGCAGTATTTT.

In DNA form, the CDR3 reads TGCGCCAGCAGCTCGACCCGGGGCACTGAAGCTTTCTTT. Residues: CASSSTRGTEAFF. The chain uses TRBV5-1 and TRBJ1-1, with D unclear. The V gene's germline CDR1 is SGHRS and CDR2 YFSETQ. Trimming took off 3 bases at V and 4 bases at J, with 10 bases between the two ends. The CDR3 has 13 residues. The full variable domain, rest sourced from reference TRBV5-1 and TRBJ1-1, is KAGVTQTPRYLIKTRGQQVTLSCSPISGHRSVSWYQQTPGQGLQFLFEYFSETQRNKGNFPGRFSGRQFSNSRSEMNVSTLELGDSALYLCASSSTRGTEAFFGQGTRLTVV.

The chain uses TRBV6-1 and TRBJ2-5; D is perhaps TRBD1 (6 bases). The germline V gene has CDR1 MNHNS and CDR2 SASEGT. This CDR3 has 14 amino acids. Trimming removed 2 bases at V and 3 bases at J, with 10 bases between. The chain's CDR3 is CASSELQGKETQYF. The DNA of the CDR3 is TGTGCCAGCAGTGAACTGCAGGGGAAAGAGACCCAGTACTTC.